This T cell receptor beta chain comes out of a study of CD8 T cells in ankylosing spondylitis. TCRdb recomputed calls from the 5' RACE reads with MiXCR, one row per CDR3 protein. The sample contains 180,000 or so distinct CDR3 sequences, 11% of which appear only once. This clonotype has ten or more counts. As yet, its antigen is unknown. Notes on the study in general: Several of the motif variants were reported before in synovial fluid and blood from reactive arthritis. Apparently characteristic of ankylosing spondylitis blood was a TCR beta motif (eight highly homologous variants). According to the report, clones linked to the disease were significantly enriched in matched synovial fluid samples taken from ankylosing spondylitis patients.

V was pared by 0 bases and J by 1 base, with 9 bases between. The CDR3 has 15 residues. This clonotype originated in a male donor with ankylosing spondylitis or in good health (not recorded which). Material: blood, either unsorted or a sorted T cell fraction (not recorded which). The chain is built from TRBV12-3 or TRBV12-4 and TRBJ1-2; D perhaps matches TRBD1 (5 bases). The CDR3 DNA sequence: TGTGCCAGCAGTTTAGCGGCAGGGATTAACTATGGCTACACCTTC. This translates into CASSLAAGINYGYTF.